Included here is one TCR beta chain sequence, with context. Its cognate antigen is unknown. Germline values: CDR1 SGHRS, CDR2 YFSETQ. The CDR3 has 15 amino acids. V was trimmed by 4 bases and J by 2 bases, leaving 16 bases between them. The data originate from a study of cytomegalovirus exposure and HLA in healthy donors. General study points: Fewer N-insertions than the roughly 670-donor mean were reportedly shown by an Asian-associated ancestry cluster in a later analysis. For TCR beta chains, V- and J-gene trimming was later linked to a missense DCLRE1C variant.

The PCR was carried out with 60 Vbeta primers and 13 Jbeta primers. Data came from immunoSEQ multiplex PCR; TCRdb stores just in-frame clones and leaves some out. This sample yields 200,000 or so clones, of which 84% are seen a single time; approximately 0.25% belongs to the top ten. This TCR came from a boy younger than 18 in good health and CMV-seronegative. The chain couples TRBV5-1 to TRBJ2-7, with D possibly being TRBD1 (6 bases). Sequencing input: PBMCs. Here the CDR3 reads CASSLDRTDAYEQYF. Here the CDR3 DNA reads TGCGCCAGCAGCCTGGACAGAACTGACGCCTACGAGCAGTACTTC.